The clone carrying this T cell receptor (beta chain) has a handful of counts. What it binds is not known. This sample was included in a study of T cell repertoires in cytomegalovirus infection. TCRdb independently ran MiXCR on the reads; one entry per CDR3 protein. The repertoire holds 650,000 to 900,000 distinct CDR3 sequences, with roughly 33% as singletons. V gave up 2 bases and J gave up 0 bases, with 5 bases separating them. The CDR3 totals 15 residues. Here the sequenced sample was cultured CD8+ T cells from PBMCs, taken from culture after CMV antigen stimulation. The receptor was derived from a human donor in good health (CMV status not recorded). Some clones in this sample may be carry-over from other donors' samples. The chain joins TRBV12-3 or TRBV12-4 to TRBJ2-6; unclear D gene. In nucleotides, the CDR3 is TGTGCCAGCAGTTTACAATTCTCTGGGGCCAACGTCCTGACTTTC. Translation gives CASSLQFSGANVLTF.